This T cell receptor (beta chain) was observed in a study of blood T cell repertoires in COVID-19. The CDR3 has 16 amino acids. J was trimmed by 2 bases and V by 5 bases; bases with no gene match: 4. The V gene's germline CDR1 is LNHNV and CDR2 YYDKDF (reference sequence). Clones were sequenced by immunoSEQ multiplex PCR, and TCRdb holds only the in-frame ones, with some missing. The repertoire holds roughly 18,000 clones, with 85% as singletons. The TCR sequence derives from an elderly man with acute or convalescent COVID-19. The sequenced material came from peripheral blood. The chain has TRBV15 and TRBJ2-7, with 15 bases lining up with TRBD2. The CDR3 here is CATSSGLAGGPYEQYF. The DNA of the CDR3 is TGTGCCACCAGCTCAGGACTAGCGGGGGGGCCCTACGAGCAGTACTTC.